This T cell receptor (beta chain) was recorded in a study of shared clonotypes between healthy human individuals. The protocol was immunoSEQ multiplex PCR, while the TCRdb copy is restricted to in-frame clones and leaves out a portion. Of a few hundred thousand clones listed, roughly 97% are singletons. The V and J ends lost 8 bases and 6 bases, in that order; junction bases with no gene match: 5. The CDR3 is 13 residues long. Germline V gene lookup returns CDR1 MNHNS and CDR2 SASEGT. Details on this clone: The antigen is undetermined.

Broader study findings: Non-shared clonotypes were found to have lower generation probabilities than the clonotypes that were shared by all four of the sorted-subset donors. With few donors, the genetic and exposure-history diversity represented was limited. In general, naive subsets displayed greater estimated richness than memory subsets did.

The specimen was naive CD4+ T cells sorted from blood. Noted subset: CD45RA+ positively selected. The source is a woman in her thirties in good health. The chain has TRBV6-1 and TRBJ1-4, with 8 bases that match TRBD1. CDR3 sequence reads: CASGTGPYEKLFF. In nucleotides, the CDR3 is TGTGCCAGCGGGACAGGACCCTATGAAAAACTGTTTTTT.